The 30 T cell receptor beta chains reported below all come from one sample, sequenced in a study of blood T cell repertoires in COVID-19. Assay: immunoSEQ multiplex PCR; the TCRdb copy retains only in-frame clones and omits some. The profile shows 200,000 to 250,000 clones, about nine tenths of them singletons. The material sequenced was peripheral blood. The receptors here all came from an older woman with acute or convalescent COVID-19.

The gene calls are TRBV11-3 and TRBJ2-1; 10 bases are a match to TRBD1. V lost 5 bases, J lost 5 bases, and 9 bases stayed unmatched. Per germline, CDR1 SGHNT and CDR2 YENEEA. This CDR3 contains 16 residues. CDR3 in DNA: TGTGCCAGCAGCCATCGGGGTGGGACAGGGGACAATGAGCAGTTCTTC. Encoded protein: CASSHRGGTGDNEQFF.

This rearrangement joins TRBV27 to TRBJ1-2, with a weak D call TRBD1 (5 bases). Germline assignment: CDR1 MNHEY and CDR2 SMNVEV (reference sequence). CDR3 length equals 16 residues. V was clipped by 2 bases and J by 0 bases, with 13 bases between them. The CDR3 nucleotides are TGTGCCAGCAGTTTAGGGAGGGGCAGATCTAACTATGGCTACACCTTC. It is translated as CASSLGRGRSNYGYTF.

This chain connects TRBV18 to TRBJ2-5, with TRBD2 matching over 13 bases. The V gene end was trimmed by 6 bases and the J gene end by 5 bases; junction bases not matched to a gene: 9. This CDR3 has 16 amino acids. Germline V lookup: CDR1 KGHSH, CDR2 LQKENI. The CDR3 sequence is CASSTTSGGAVETQYF. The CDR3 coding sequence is TGTGCCAGCTCTACTACTAGCGGGGGGGCCGTTGAGACCCAGTACTTC.

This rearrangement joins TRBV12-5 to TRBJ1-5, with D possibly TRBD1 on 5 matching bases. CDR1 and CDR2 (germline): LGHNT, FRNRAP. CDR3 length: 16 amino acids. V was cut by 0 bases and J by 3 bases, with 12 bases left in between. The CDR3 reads CASGLVRGIDNQPQHF. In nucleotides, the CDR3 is TGTGCTAGTGGTTTGGTAAGGGGCATCGACAATCAGCCCCAGCATTTT.

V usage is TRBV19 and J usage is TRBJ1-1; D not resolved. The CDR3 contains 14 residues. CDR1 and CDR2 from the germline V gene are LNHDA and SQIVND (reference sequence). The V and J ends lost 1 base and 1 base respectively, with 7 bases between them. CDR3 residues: CASSIGQKNTEAFF. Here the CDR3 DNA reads TGTGCCAGTAGTATAGGGCAGAAGAACACTGAAGCTTTCTTT.

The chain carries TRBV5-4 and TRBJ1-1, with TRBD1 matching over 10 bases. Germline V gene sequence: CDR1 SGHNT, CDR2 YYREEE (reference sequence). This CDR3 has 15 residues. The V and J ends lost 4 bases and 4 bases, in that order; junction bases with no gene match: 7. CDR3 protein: CASSIPDRGVTEAFF. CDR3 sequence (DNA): TGTGCCAGCAGCATACCGGACAGGGGGGTCACTGAAGCTTTCTTT. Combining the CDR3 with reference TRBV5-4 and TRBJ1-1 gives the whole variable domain ETGVTQSPTHLIKTRGQQVTLRCSSQSGHNTVSWYQQALGQGPQFIFQYYREEENGRGNFPPRFSGLQFPNYSSELNVNALELDDSALYLCASSIPDRGVTEAFFGQGTRLTVV.

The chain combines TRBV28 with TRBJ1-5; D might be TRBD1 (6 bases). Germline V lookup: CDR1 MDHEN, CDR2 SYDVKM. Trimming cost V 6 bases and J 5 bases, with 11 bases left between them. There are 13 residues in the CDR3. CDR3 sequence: CASRGQGYQPQHF. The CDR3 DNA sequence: TGTGCCAGCAGGGGGCAGGGGTATCAGCCCCAGCATTTT.

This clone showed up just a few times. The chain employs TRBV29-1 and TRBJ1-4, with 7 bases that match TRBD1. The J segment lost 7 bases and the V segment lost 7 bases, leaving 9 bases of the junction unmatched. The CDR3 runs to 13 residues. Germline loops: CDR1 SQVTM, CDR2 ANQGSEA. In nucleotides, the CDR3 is TGCAGCGGAGGGGGCGGGGTTGGTGAAAAACTGTTTTTT. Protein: CSGGGGVGEKLFF. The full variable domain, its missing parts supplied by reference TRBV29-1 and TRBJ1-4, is SAVISQKPSRDICQRGTSLTIQCQVDSQVTMMFWYRQQPGQSLTLIATANQGSEATYESGFVIDKFPISRPNLTFSTLTVSNMSPEDSSIYLCSGGGGVGEKLFFGSGTQLSVL.

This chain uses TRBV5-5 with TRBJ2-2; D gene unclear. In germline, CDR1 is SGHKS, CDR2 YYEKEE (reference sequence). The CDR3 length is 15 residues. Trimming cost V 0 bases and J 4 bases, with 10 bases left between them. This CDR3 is CASSLDAASTGELFF. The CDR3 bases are TGTGCCAGCAGCTTGGACGCGGCTAGCACCGGGGAGCTGTTTTTT.

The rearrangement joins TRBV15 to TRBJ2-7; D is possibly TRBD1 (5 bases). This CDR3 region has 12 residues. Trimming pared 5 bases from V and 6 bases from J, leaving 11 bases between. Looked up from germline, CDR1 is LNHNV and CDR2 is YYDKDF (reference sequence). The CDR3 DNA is TGTGCCACCAGCCCCCGAAGGGGCGAGCAGTACTTC. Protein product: CATSPRRGEQYF.

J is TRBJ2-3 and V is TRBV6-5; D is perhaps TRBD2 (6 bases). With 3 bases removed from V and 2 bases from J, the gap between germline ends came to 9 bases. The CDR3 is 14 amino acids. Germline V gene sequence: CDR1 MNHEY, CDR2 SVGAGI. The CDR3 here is CASSYRRVTDTQYF. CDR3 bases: TGTGCCAGCAGTTATAGGAGGGTCACAGATACGCAGTATTTT.

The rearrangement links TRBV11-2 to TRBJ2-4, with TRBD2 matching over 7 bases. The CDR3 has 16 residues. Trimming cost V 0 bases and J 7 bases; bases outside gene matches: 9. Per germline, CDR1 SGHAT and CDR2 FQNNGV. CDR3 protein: CASSLDPGLMRNIQYF. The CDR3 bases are TGTGCCAGCAGCTTAGATCCGGGACTAATGCGGAACATTCAGTACTTC.

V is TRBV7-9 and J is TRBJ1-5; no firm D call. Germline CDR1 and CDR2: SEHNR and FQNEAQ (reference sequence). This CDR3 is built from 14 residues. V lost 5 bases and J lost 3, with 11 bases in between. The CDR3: CASSQGSLNQPQHF. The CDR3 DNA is TGTGCCAGCAGCCAAGGGAGCCTCAATCAGCCCCAGCATTTT. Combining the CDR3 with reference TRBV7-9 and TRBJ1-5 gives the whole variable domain DTGVSQNPRHKITKRGQNVTFRCDPISEHNRLYWYRQTLGQGPEFLTYFQNEAQLEKSRLLSDRFSAERPKGSFSTLEIQRTEQGDSAMYLCASSQGSLNQPQHFGDGTRLSIL.

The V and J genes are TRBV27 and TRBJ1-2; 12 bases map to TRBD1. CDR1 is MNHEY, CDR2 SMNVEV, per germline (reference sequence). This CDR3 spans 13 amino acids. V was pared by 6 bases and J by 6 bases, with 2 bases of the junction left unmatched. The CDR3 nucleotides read TGTGCCAGCAGGGGGACAGGGGGCCATGGCTACACCTTC. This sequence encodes CASRGTGGHGYTF.

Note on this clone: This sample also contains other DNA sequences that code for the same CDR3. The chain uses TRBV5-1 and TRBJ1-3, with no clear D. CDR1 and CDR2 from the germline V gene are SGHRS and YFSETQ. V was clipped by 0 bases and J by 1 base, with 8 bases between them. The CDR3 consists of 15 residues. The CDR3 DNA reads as TGCGCCAGCAGCTTGGAAACGGGGTCTGGAAACACCATATATTTT. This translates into CASSLETGSGNTIYF. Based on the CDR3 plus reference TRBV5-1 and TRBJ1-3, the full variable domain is KAGVTQTPRYLIKTRGQQVTLSCSPISGHRSVSWYQQTPGQGLQFLFEYFSETQRNKGNFPGRFSGRQFSNSRSEMNVSTLELGDSALYLCASSLETGSGNTIYFGEGSWLTVV.

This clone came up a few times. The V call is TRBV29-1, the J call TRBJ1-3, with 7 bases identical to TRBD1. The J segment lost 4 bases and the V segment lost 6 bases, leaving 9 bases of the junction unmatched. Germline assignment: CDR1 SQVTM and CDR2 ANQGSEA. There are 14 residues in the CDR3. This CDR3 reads CSVGTTGRGNTIYF. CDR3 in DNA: TGCAGCGTCGGTACGACAGGGAGAGGAAACACCATATATTTT.

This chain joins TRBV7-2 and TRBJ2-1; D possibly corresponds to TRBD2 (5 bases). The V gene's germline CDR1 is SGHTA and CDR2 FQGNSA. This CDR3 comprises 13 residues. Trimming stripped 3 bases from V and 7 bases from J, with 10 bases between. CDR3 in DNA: TGTGCCAGCAGCTTGCCTAGCCGGAATGAGCAGTTCTTC. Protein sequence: CASSLPSRNEQFF.

CDR3 in DNA: TGTGCCAGCAGGGACAGGGAAGTTTCCTACGAGCAGTACTTC. Encoded protein: CASRDREVSYEQYF. The chain has TRBV2 and TRBJ2-7; TRBD1 matches 8 bases. The junction had 5 bases not matched to a gene; V was cut back by 6 bases and J by 1 base. CDR3 size: 14 residues. The germline gives CDR1 SNHLY, CDR2 FYNNEI.

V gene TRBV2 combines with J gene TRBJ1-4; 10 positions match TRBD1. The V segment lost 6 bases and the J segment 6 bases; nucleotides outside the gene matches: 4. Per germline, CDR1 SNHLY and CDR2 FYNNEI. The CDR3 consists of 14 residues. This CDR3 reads CASRLTGGHEKLFF. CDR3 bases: TGTGCCAGCAGGCTGACAGGGGGCCATGAAAAACTGTTTTTT.

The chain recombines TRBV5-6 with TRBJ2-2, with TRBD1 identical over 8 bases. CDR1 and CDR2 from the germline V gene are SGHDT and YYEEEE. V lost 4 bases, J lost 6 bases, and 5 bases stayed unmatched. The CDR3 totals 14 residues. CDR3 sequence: CASSPGQGSGELFF. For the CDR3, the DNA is TGTGCCAGCAGCCCCGGACAGGGCTCCGGGGAGCTGTTTTTT.

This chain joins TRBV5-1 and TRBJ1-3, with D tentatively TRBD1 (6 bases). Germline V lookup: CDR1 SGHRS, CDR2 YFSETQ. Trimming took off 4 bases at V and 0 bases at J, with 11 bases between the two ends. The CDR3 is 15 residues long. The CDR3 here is CASSAGTTSGNTIYF. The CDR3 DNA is TGCGCCAGCAGCGCCGGGACAACCTCTGGAAACACCATATATTTT.

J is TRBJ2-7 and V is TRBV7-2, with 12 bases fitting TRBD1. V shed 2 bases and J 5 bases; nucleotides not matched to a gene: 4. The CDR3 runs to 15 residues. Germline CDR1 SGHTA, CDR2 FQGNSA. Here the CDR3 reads CASSLTGTGGNEQYF. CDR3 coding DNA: TGTGCCAGCAGCTTAACCGGGACAGGGGGCAACGAGCAGTACTTC.

CDR3 in DNA: TGTGCCAGCAGCCGGGTTTACAATGAGCAGTTCTTC. It specifies CASSRVYNEQFF. The chain couples TRBV2 to TRBJ2-1; unclear D gene. Germline assignment: CDR1 SNHLY and CDR2 FYNNEI. Deletions cut 6 bases from V and 4 bases from J, with 7 bases between. The CDR3 has 12 residues.

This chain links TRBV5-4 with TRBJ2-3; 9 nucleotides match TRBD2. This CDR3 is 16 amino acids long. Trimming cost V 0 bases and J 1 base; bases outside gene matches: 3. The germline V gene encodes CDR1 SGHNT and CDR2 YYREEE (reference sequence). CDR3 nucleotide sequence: TGTGCCAGCAGCTTGGGGGAGCGGGGGGGCACAGATACGCAGTATTTT. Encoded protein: CASSLGERGGTDTQYF.

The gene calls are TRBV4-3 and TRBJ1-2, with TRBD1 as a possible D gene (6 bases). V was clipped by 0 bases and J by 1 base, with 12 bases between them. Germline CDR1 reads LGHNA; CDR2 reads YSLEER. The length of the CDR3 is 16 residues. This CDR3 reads CASSQELRTDNYGYTF. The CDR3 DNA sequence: TGCGCCAGCAGCCAAGAACTCAGGACAGATAACTATGGCTACACCTTC.

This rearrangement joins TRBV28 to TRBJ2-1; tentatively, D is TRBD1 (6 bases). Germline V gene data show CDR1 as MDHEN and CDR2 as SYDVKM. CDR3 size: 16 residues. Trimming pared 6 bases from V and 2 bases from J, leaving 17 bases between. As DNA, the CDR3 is TGTGCCAGCAGGTCAACAGGGATGGGAACCTACAATGAGCAGTTCTTC. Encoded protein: CASRSTGMGTYNEQFF.

As DNA, the CDR3 is TGTGCCAGCAGCCAAGAACTAGCGAGGAACGAGCAGTACTTC. This gives the protein CASSQELARNEQYF. The gene calls are TRBV27 and TRBJ2-7; 7 bases line up with TRBD2. The CDR3 length is 14 residues. Looked up from germline, CDR1 is MNHEY and CDR2 is SMNVEV (reference sequence). Trimming removed 6 bases from V and 5 bases from J; junction bases left unmatched: 10.

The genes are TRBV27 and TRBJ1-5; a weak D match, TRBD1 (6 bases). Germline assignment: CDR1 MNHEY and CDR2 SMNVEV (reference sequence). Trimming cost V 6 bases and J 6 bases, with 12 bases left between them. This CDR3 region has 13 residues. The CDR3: CASRLGGGQPQHF. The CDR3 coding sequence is TGTGCCAGCAGACTAGGGGGGGGTCAGCCCCAGCATTTT.

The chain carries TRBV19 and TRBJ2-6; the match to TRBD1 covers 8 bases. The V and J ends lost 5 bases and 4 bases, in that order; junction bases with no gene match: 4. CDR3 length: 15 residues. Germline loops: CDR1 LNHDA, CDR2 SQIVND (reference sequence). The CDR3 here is CASSRQGSGANVLTF. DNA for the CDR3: TGTGCCAGTAGTCGACAGGGGTCAGGGGCCAACGTCCTGACTTTC.

The CDR3 sequence is CASSHGSQNIQYF. The CDR3 DNA is TGTGCCAGCAGCCATGGCTCACAAAACATTCAGTACTTC. This chain connects TRBV7-9 to TRBJ2-4; D ambiguous. The CDR3 spans 13 residues. The V end was cut by 5 bases, the J end by 5 bases, with 10 bases between. Germline V gene lookup returns CDR1 SEHNR and CDR2 FQNEAQ (reference sequence).